These 9 T cell receptor beta chains were sequenced from one sample in a study of immune evolution from preneoplasia to lung adenocarcinoma. Sequencing was performed with immunoSEQ multiplex PCR; in TCRdb, only in-frame clones are kept and a portion is missing. The table has roughly 2,300 clones, roughly 80% seen once. The sequenced material came from FFPE adjacent normal lung tissue. Receptors originate from a person older than 75 with lung adenocarcinoma.

The genes are TRBV5-1 and TRBJ2-2; 7 bases agree with TRBD1. CDR1 SGHRS and CDR2 YFSETQ come from the germline V gene. Trimming at V came to 3 bases and at J to 5 bases, leaving 7 bases not matched to a gene. CDR3 length: 15 residues. Written as DNA, the CDR3 is TGCGCCAGCAGCTCAACCGGGACAGTTACCGGGGAGCTGTTTTTT. Protein sequence: CASSSTGTVTGELFF.

This chain joins TRBV21-1 and TRBJ2-5; the table gives TRBD1 as D, unverified against the DNA. TRBV21-1 is a pseudogene. The CDR3 consists of 16 residues. CDR3 sequence: CASSNPDRGQKETQYF. The CDR3 nucleotides are TGTGCCAGCAGCAACCCGGACAGGGGCCAAAAAGAGACCCAGTACTTC.

The chain carries TRBV10-3 and TRBJ2-1; D is uncertain. The CDR3 totals 16 residues. Trimming stripped 3 bases from V and 0 bases from J, with 12 bases between. Germline CDR1 is ENHRY and CDR2 is SYGVKD. The CDR3 protein is CAISDPQRSSYNEQFF. For the CDR3, the DNA is TGTGCCATCAGTGACCCCCAGAGGAGCTCCTACAATGAGCAGTTCTTC.

V gene TRBV5-1 combines with J gene TRBJ2-3; D may be TRBD2 (6 bases). There are 16 residues in the CDR3. V was cut by 4 bases and J by 2 bases, with 17 bases left in between. Germline loops: CDR1 SGHRS, CDR2 YFSETQ. CDR3 in amino acids: CASSPDTGVFTDTQYF. CDR3 bases: TGCGCCAGCAGCCCCGATACGGGAGTTTTCACAGATACGCAGTATTTT.

J is TRBJ2-5 and V is TRBV28; 9 bases are a match to TRBD1. The V gene end was trimmed by 6 bases and the J gene end by 2 bases; junction bases not matched to a gene: 7. This CDR3 has 15 residues. Looked up from germline, CDR1 is MDHEN and CDR2 is SYDVKM. CDR3 sequence: CASRPDRGQQETQYF. The CDR3 coding sequence is TGTGCCAGCAGACCGGACAGGGGTCAACAAGAGACCCAGTACTTC.

This clone was counted a single time. This chain connects TRBV6-5 to TRBJ1-3; D remains ambiguous. This CDR3 spans 16 amino acids. V was shortened by 0 bases and J by 0 bases, with 9 bases between the two germline ends. Germline V gene lookup returns CDR1 MNHEY and CDR2 SVGAGI. DNA for the CDR3: TGTGCCAGCAGTTACTCGACGGGATCCTCTGGAAACACCATATATTTT. Protein: CASSYSTGSSGNTIYF.

The genes are TRBV7-9 and TRBJ2-3; TRBD2 matches at 9 bases. J was trimmed by 3 bases and V by 4 bases; bases with no gene match: 11. The CDR3 is made up of 17 amino acids. Germline-derived CDR1 and CDR2 are SEHNR and FQNEAQ (reference sequence). CDR3 DNA: TGTGCCAGCAGCTCCCAGAGGGCGGGAGGGCCTACAGATACGCAGTATTTT. Translating gives CASSSQRAGGPTDTQYF.

The V call is TRBV7-9, the J call TRBJ1-3; no clear D gene. CDR1 is SEHNR and CDR2 is FQNEAQ in the germline V gene (reference sequence). There are 13 residues in the CDR3. V lost 8 bases to trimming and J lost 0 bases, with 8 bases between them. The CDR3 region is CASSTLSGNTIYF. CDR3 nucleotides: TGTGCCAGCTCGACCCTCTCTGGAAACACCATATATTTT. Full variable domain (outside the CDR3, taken from reference TRBV7-9 and TRBJ1-3): DTGVSQNPRHKITKRGQNVTFRCDPISEHNRLYWYRQTLGQGPEFLTYFQNEAQLEKSRLLSDRFSAERPKGSFSTLEIQRTEQGDSAMYLCASSTLSGNTIYFGEGSWLTVV.

Of note for this clone: The junction does not match germline at one end; this may be a read error. This specimen includes other DNA sequences encoding the same CDR3. The chain links TRBV29-1 to TRBJ2-3; 8 bases line up with TRBD1. The CDR3 is 14 residues long. Per the germline V gene, CDR1 is SQVTM and CDR2 is ANQGSEA. The CDR3 here is CSASPGQGEDTQYF. CDR3 nucleotide sequence: TGTAGCGCCAGCCCCGGACAGGGTGAAGATACGCAGTATTTT.